Listed here are 15 T cell receptor beta chains from one sample, sequenced in a study of a mutant IDH1 vaccine in newly diagnosed glioma. No antigen is known for these receptors. Only in-frame clones appear in the TCRdb table, and some are missing; sequencing was by immunoSEQ multiplex PCR. The sample shows about 60,000 clones, around 83% of them seen only once. Time point: week 47, end of study. The vaccine gave 300 ug of a 20-mer mutant IDH1 peptide subcutaneously per dose. Source: PBMCs, taken from a glioma patient whose treatment included an IDH1 peptide vaccine. These receptors all stem from a woman aged 45-60 years with glioma.

The chain uses TRBV6-1 and TRBJ2-2; 9 nucleotides align to TRBD2. CDR1 is MNHNS, CDR2 SASEGT, per germline. This CDR3 comprises 15 residues. V was clipped by 7 bases and J by 5 bases; unmatched bases: 8. The CDR3 region has the DNA TGTGCCAGCACTCTAGCGGGGAGCCCAACCGGGGAGCTGTTTTTT. Translating it yields CASTLAGSPTGELFF.

The CDR3 is CASSQDPWGGRSEQFF. The CDR3 DNA sequence: TGTGCCAGCAGCCAAGACCCGTGGGGCGGGCGAAGTGAGCAGTTCTTC. This chain uses TRBV14 with TRBJ2-1, with D perhaps assigned TRBD1 or TRBD2 (5 bases each). The ends were cut back, 0 bases at V and 9 bases at J, with 18 bases in the middle. Per the germline V gene, CDR1 is SGHDN and CDR2 is FVKESK. The CDR3 has 16 amino acids. The complete variable domain, with remaining parts taken from reference TRBV14 and TRBJ2-1, reads EAGVTQFPSHSVIEKGQTVTLRCDPISGHDNLYWYRRVMGKEIKFLLHFVKESKQDESGMPNNRFLAERTGGTYSTLKVQPAELEDSGVYFCASSQDPWGGRSEQFFGPGTRLTVL.

The chain recombines TRBV19 with TRBJ1-6; no clear D. The CDR3 length is 14 residues. Deletions cut 1 base from V and 2 bases from J, with 3 bases between. Germline V gene lookup returns CDR1 LNHDA and CDR2 SQIVND (reference sequence). Written as DNA, the CDR3 is TGTGCCAGTAGTATAGTCACCTATAATTCACCCCTCCACTTT. Translating it yields CASSIVTYNSPLHF.

V gene TRBV18 combines with J gene TRBJ1-1; D is ambiguous. The CDR3 extends over 13 amino acids. The germline gives CDR1 KGHSH, CDR2 LQKENI. Deletions cut 9 bases from V and 2 bases from J, with 13 bases between. The CDR3, as DNA: TGTGCCAGTAAAATCGATAGTAACACTGAAGCTTTCTTT. This encodes CASKIDSNTEAFF.

J is TRBJ1-1 and V is TRBV14; 7 nucleotides agree with TRBD1. With V trimmed by 6 bases and J by 5 bases, 6 bases remained unmatched. CDR1 and CDR2 (germline): SGHDN, FVKESK. The CDR3 spans 13 residues. The CDR3 DNA follows: TGTGCCAGCAGACGACAGGGTGAAACTGAAGCTTTCTTT. Its translation is CASRRQGETEAFF.

This chain joins TRBV18 and TRBJ1-1, with D unresolved. This CDR3 is 13 amino acids long. V lost 0 bases and J lost 2, with 4 bases in between. Germline V CDR1 and CDR2: KGHSH, LQKENI. The DNA for the CDR3 is TGTGCCAGCTCACCACCAGGAAACACTGAAGCTTTCTTT. Its translation: CASSPPGNTEAFF.

This chain joins TRBV7-2 and TRBJ1-5; 7 bases map to TRBD1. This CDR3 contains 15 residues. Germline V lookup: CDR1 SGHTA, CDR2 FQGNSA. Trimming took 5 bases from V and 5 from J; bases not matched to a gene: 9. CDR3 nucleotide sequence: TGTGCCAGCAGCCTCAGGGAACAGGGGCATCAGCCCCAGCATTTT. It yields the protein CASSLREQGHQPQHF. The whole variable domain, remainder taken from reference TRBV7-2 and TRBJ1-5, is GAGVSQSPSNKVTEKGKDVELRCDPISGHTALYWYRQSLGQGLEFLIYFQGNSAPDKSGLPSDRFSAERTGGSVSTLTIQRTQQEDSAVYLCASSLREQGHQPQHFGDGTRLSIL.

The chain employs TRBV19 and TRBJ1-2; D gene uncertain. The CDR3 is made up of 12 amino acids. V gave up 3 bases and J gave up 6 bases, with 8 bases separating them. CDR1 is LNHDA, CDR2 SQIVND, per germline (reference sequence). CDR3 sequence: CASSISLNGYTF. In DNA form, the CDR3 reads TGTGCCAGTAGTATTTCGTTGAATGGCTACACCTTC.

This clone is termed medium-sized. CDR3 DNA sequence: TGCGCCAGCAGCTTGGACAGGTTCCCAGGTGTCCAGTTCTTC. Protein sequence: CASSLDRFPGVQFF. The rearrangement uses TRBV5-1 and TRBJ2-1; weak D call: TRBD1 (5 bases). The CDR3 is 14 amino acids. Looked up from germline, CDR1 is SGHRS and CDR2 is YFSETQ. Trimming pared 0 bases from V and 13 bases from J, leaving 17 bases between.

The chain carries TRBV14 and TRBJ1-6; D unresolved. Per the germline V gene, CDR1 is SGHDN and CDR2 is FVKESK. There are 18 residues in the CDR3. Trimming removed 0 bases at V and 8 bases at J, with 20 bases between. CDR3 protein: CASSQDPRREGRDSPLHF. CDR3 in DNA: TGTGCCAGCAGCCAAGATCCTCGTCGGGAGGGTAGGGATTCACCCCTCCACTTT.

The chain employs TRBV25-1 and TRBJ2-3; D gene uncertain. This CDR3 contains 17 residues. From germline, CDR1 is MGHDK and CDR2 SYGVNS. V lost 0 bases and J lost 5, with 18 bases in between. This chain's CDR3 is CASSEYSVVPPKDTQYF. In nucleotides, the CDR3 is TGTGCCAGCAGTGAATATTCGGTTGTACCCCCTAAAGATACGCAGTATTTT.

The chain couples TRBV5-6 to TRBJ2-5; D gene ambiguous. Germline lookup yields CDR1 SGHDT and CDR2 YYEEEE. There are 15 residues in the CDR3. With 4 bases removed from V and 4 bases from J, the gap between germline ends came to 17 bases. In DNA form, the CDR3 reads TGTGCCAGCAGCCGCCCCCGTGGGTCGCGAGAGACCCAGTACTTC. Translation gives CASSRPRGSRETQYF.

V is TRBV5-5 and J is TRBJ1-2; the match to TRBD1 covers 7 bases. Losses at the gene ends were 4 bases for V and 2 bases for J; bases not matched to a gene: 8. Germline V gene data show CDR1 as SGHKS and CDR2 as YYEKEE (reference sequence). The CDR3 contains 15 residues. CDR3 region: CASSPGQTLNYGYTF. The CDR3, as DNA: TGTGCCAGCAGCCCGGGACAGACCCTCAACTATGGCTACACCTTC. The full variable domain, its missing parts supplied by reference TRBV5-5 and TRBJ1-2, is DAGVTQSPTHLIKTRGQQVTLRCSPISGHKSVSWYQQVLGQGPQFIFQYYEKEERGRGNFPDRFSARQFPNYSSELNVNALLLGDSALYLCASSPGQTLNYGYTFGSGTRLTVV.

This rearrangement joins TRBV9 to TRBJ1-1; unclear D gene. Germline-derived CDR1 and CDR2 are SGDLS and YYNGEE. V was trimmed by 4 bases and J by 1 base, leaving 11 bases between them. The CDR3 totals 14 residues. In DNA, the CDR3 is TGTGCCAGCAGCTCCCGCGTGCGGAACACTGAAGCTTTCTTT. Translation: CASSSRVRNTEAFF.

The gene calls are TRBV27 and TRBJ2-7; D gene unclear. V was shortened by 5 bases and J by 0 bases, with 11 bases between the two germline ends. CDR1 is MNHEY and CDR2 is SMNVEV in the germline V gene (reference sequence). The CDR3 consists of 14 residues. The CDR3 sequence is CASSPRLFSYEQYF. CDR3 DNA: TGTGCCAGCAGTCCCCGACTCTTCTCCTACGAGCAGTACTTC.